This T cell receptor beta chain was profiled in a study of blood T cell repertoires in COVID-19. V trimming: 5 bases; J trimming: 5 bases; junction bases outside the gene matches: 8. The CDR3 is 14 residues long. Germline values: CDR1 MDHEN, CDR2 SYDVKM. Generated by immunoSEQ multiplex PCR, the TCRdb table keeps only in-frame clones and is missing some. The data hold about 250,000 clones, with roughly 80% observed a single time. Sequenced input: peripheral blood. This chain uses TRBV28 with TRBJ1-1; 7 bases are shared with TRBD1. The TCR comes from an elderly man with acute or convalescent COVID-19. The CDR3 nucleotides read TGTGCCAGCAGTAGTCGACAGGGTGGAACTGAAGCTTTCTTT. This encodes CASSSRQGGTEAFF.